This section outlines one T cell receptor (beta chain) sequence together with its context. The data were obtained in a study of cytomegalovirus exposure and HLA in healthy donors. Measured with immunoSEQ multiplex PCR; TCRdb has only the in-frame clones, and not every one. The sample contains some 270,000 clones, around 86% of which appear only once. After removal of 3 bases from V and 1 base from J, the junction contained 2 bases not matched to a gene. The germline V gene encodes CDR1 SGHDT and CDR2 YYEEEE. CDR3 length: 15 amino acids. The chain recombines TRBV5-6 with TRBJ2-3; 10 positions agree with TRBD1. Sequencing input: PBMCs. This clonotype was sampled from a woman aged 18-30 years in good health and CMV-seronegative. CDR3 nucleotide sequence: TGTGCCAGCAGCTACGGACAGGGGGGCACAGATACGCAGTATTTT. It encodes CASSYGQGGTDTQYF.